Detailed here is one T cell receptor beta chain. The antigen remains unidentified. The entry originates in a study of shared clonotypes between healthy human individuals. As for the study in general: The donors, two women and a few men, were aged 18 to 49. CD4 naive and CD4 memory each took three plates per donor, while CD8 naive took two and CD8 memory one.

The study's findings and limits: In general, naive subsets displayed greater estimated richness than memory subsets did.

Germline CDR1 and CDR2: MNHEY and SMNVEV (reference sequence). CDR3 length: 13 amino acids. V was clipped by 1 base and J by 7 bases, with 10 bases between them. In the source study's methods: Filtering was not the same, since immunoSEQ gave junction-only sequences without quality scores. Using immunoSEQ multiplex PCR, the repertoire was profiled, and TCRdb retains in-frame clones only, with some absent. Clone size and V and J calls were adopted from that table, with D and trimming inferred from the DNA. This sample has about 330,000 clones, with 87% found just once. V is TRBV27 and J is TRBJ1-1, with D perhaps TRBD1 (6 bases). Sequencing used memory CD8+ T cells sorted from blood. The subset was: CD45RO+ cells pooled with CCR7-negative TemRA cells. This TCR was sampled from a man younger than 35 in good health. CDR3 sequence (DNA): TGTGCCAGCAGTTTATACAGCAGGGGTGAAGCTTTCTTT. It translates to CASSLYSRGEAFF.